These T cell receptor beta chains were read from a single sample in a study of T cell repertoires in cytomegalovirus infection. Antigens for these TCRs are unknown. TCRdb re-called the reads through MiXCR, storing one row per CDR3 protein. The table records approximately 730,000 distinct CDR3 sequences, just under 30% of them present only once. The sample consisted of cultured CD8+ T cells from PBMCs, taken from culture after CMV antigen stimulation. The receptors were sampled from a human donor in good health (CMV status not recorded). Some clones in this sample may be carry-over from other donors' samples. CDR3s include the opening cysteine and the closing phenylalanine or tryptophan. Fields, in order: D gene, J gene, V gene, clone size, CDR3 protein, CDR3 DNA. A D gene is named only where the DNA matches it firmly. A clone size is listed for some rows: how often the clone was seen (once, few, many), or a class if it is expanded.

d_call: NA; j_call: TRBJ1-1; v_call: TRBV4-3; clone_size: many; cdr3_aa: CASSQVEGREAFF; cdr3_nt: TGCGCCAGCAGCCAAGTGGAGGGCCGGGAAGCTTTCTTT
d_call: TRBD2; j_call: TRBJ2-5; v_call: TRBV6-2/TRBV6-3; clone_size: few; cdr3_aa: CASTLLAGDWKTQYF; cdr3_nt: TGTGCCAGCACCCTACTAGCGGGGGATTGGAAGACCCAGTACTTC
d_call: NA; j_call: TRBJ2-1; v_call: TRBV6-5; clone_size: NA; cdr3_aa: CATGGAYNEQFF; cdr3_nt: TGTGCCACCGGAGGCGCCTACAATGAGCAGTTCTTC
d_call: TRBD2; j_call: TRBJ2-3; v_call: TRBV9; clone_size: NA; cdr3_aa: CASSVAPLAGVLDTQYF; cdr3_nt: TGTGCCAGCAGCGTAGCCCCACTAGCGGGGGTATTGGATACGCAGTATTTT
d_call: NA; j_call: TRBJ2-3; v_call: TRBV7-9; clone_size: many; cdr3_aa: CASSLVGTRTDTQYF; cdr3_nt: TGTGCCAGCAGCTTAGTTGGGACTCGCACAGATACGCAGTATTTT
d_call: NA; j_call: TRBJ1-6; v_call: TRBV11-2; clone_size: few; cdr3_aa: CASSYYREVDSPLHF; cdr3_nt: TGTGCCAGCAGCTATTACAGGGAGGTGGATTCACCCCTCCACTTT
d_call: NA; j_call: TRBJ1-6; v_call: TRBV5-6; clone_size: NA; cdr3_aa: CASSQAGGSPLHF; cdr3_nt: TGTGCCAGCAGCCAAGCGGGTGGTTCACCCCTCCACTTT
d_call: NA; j_call: TRBJ1-5; v_call: TRBV19; clone_size: NA; cdr3_aa: CASSMVVAGVQPQHF; cdr3_nt: TGTGCCAGTAGTATGGTTGTGGCAGGGGTGCAGCCCCAGCATTTT
d_call: NA; j_call: TRBJ2-7; v_call: TRBV10-3; clone_size: NA; cdr3_aa: CAVSSGLYEQYF; cdr3_nt: TGTGCCGTCTCCAGCGGCCTCTACGAGCAGTACTTC
d_call: TRBD2; j_call: TRBJ2-5; v_call: TRBV27; clone_size: NA; cdr3_aa: CASSPGTRRGAQYF; cdr3_nt: TGTGCCAGCAGTCCCGGGACTAGACGCGGGGCCCAGTACTTC
d_call: NA; j_call: TRBJ2-5; v_call: TRBV18; clone_size: many; cdr3_aa: CASSHQETQYF; cdr3_nt: TGTGCCAGCTCACATCAAGAGACCCAGTACTTC
d_call: NA; j_call: TRBJ2-1; v_call: TRBV7-6; clone_size: NA; cdr3_aa: CASSNEDEQFF; cdr3_nt: TGTGCCAGCAGCAACGAGGATGAGCAGTTCTTC
d_call: NA; j_call: TRBJ2-7; v_call: TRBV5-1; clone_size: few; cdr3_aa: CASSLALSRASYSYEQYF; cdr3_nt: TGCGCCAGCAGCTTGGCACTAAGCAGGGCTTCATACTCCTACGAGCAGTACTTC
d_call: TRBD1; j_call: TRBJ1-2; v_call: TRBV20-1; clone_size: NA; cdr3_aa: CSAPPGQGANYGYTF; cdr3_nt: TGCAGTGCTCCCCCGGGACAGGGGGCTAACTATGGCTACACCTTC
d_call: NA; j_call: TRBJ2-2; v_call: TRBV20-1; clone_size: NA; cdr3_aa: CSAADRLGVGELFF; cdr3_nt: TGCAGTGCTGCCGACCGACTAGGGGTCGGGGAGCTGTTTTTT
d_call: NA; j_call: TRBJ1-2; v_call: TRBV12-3/TRBV12-4; clone_size: NA; cdr3_aa: CASRPDTFYGYTF; cdr3_nt: TGTGCCAGCAGACCTGACACCTTCTATGGCTACACCTTC
d_call: NA; j_call: TRBJ1-5; v_call: TRBV4-1; clone_size: few; cdr3_aa: CASSQGWGAGPQHF; cdr3_nt: TGCGCCAGCAGCCAGGGATGGGGGGCAGGCCCCCAGCATTTT
d_call: NA; j_call: TRBJ2-1; v_call: TRBV5-4; clone_size: NA; cdr3_aa: CASRRENEQFF; cdr3_nt: TGTGCCAGCAGGAGGGAAAATGAGCAGTTCTTC
d_call: NA; j_call: TRBJ2-2; v_call: TRBV27; clone_size: NA; cdr3_aa: CASTGGLGELFF; cdr3_nt: TGTGCCAGCACCGGGGGGCTAGGGGAGCTGTTTTTT
d_call: NA; j_call: TRBJ2-2; v_call: TRBV6-6; clone_size: once; cdr3_aa: CASSYSREAANTGELFF; cdr3_nt: TGTGCCAGCAGTTACTCGAGGGAAGCCGCGAACACCGGGGAGCTGTTTTTT
d_call: NA; j_call: TRBJ2-1; v_call: TRBV7-2; clone_size: NA; cdr3_aa: CASSLGHPNNEQFF; cdr3_nt: TGTGCCAGCAGCTTGGGCCACCCTAACAATGAGCAGTTCTTC
d_call: NA; j_call: TRBJ1-5; v_call: TRBV18; clone_size: few; cdr3_aa: CASSPPGTSNQPQHF; cdr3_nt: TGTGCCAGCTCTCCCCCCGGGACAAGCAATCAGCCCCAGCATTTT
d_call: NA; j_call: TRBJ1-2; v_call: TRBV2; clone_size: NA; cdr3_aa: CASWGGIDGYTF; cdr3_nt: TGTGCCAGTTGGGGGGGTATCGATGGCTACACCTTC
d_call: NA; j_call: TRBJ1-5; v_call: TRBV7-6; clone_size: many; cdr3_aa: CASSSGKGNQPQHF; cdr3_nt: TGTGCCAGCAGCTCTGGGAAGGGCAATCAGCCCCAGCATTTT
d_call: NA; j_call: TRBJ1-1; v_call: TRBV19; clone_size: few; cdr3_aa: CASTIVSYPNTEAFF; cdr3_nt: TGTGCCAGTACTATAGTATCTTACCCGAACACTGAAGCTTTCTTT